Listed below are T cell receptor beta chains from one sample, sequenced in a study of vaccination and CD4 T cells after COVID-19. TCRdb recomputed calls from the PCR reads with MiXCR, one row per CDR3 protein. The sample lists about 23,000 distinct CDR3 sequences; around two fifths were seen once. These receptors' targets are unknown. This material consisted of CD4+ T cells from blood, cultured in vitro, taken about 7 months after SARS-CoV-2 vaccination. The receptors were sampled from a human donor who had recovered from COVID-19. The CDR3 runs from the conserved cysteine through the conserved F or W. A D gene is named only where the DNA matches it firmly. Size is omitted from some rows. Given values are once, few, many or a class for expanded clones.

CASSTGTSGEAFYEQYF,TGTGCCAGCAGCACCGGGACTAGCGGAGAGGCGTTCTACGAGCAGTACTTC,17,few,TRBV7-9,TRBJ2-7,TRBD2
CASKQEPQAPLHF,TGTGCCAGCAAACAAGAACCCCAGGCACCCCTCCACTTT,13,.,TRBV19,TRBJ1-6,.
CASSLVGGPQYF,TGTGCCAGCAGCTTAGTAGGGGGGCCGCAGTACTTC,12,.,TRBV7-6,TRBJ2-7,.
CASSLRGGYEQFF,TGTGCTAGCAGCTTAAGGGGAGGATATGAGCAGTTCTTC,13,.,TRBV7-7,TRBJ2-1,.
CASSQVARYEQYF,TGCGCCAGCAGCCAAGTCGCGAGATACGAGCAGTACTTC,13,.,TRBV4-1,TRBJ2-7,.
CSARHGTGYQPQHF,TGCAGTGCTAGGCATGGGACAGGGTATCAGCCCCAGCATTTT,14,few,TRBV20-1,TRBJ1-5,TRBD1
CASSYSPGLAGGAYEQYF,TGTGCCAGCAGTTACAGCCCGGGACTAGCGGGAGGCGCCTACGAGCAGTACTTC,18,.,TRBV6-5,TRBJ2-7,TRBD2
CSAREGGTEAFF,TGCAGTGCTAGAGAGGGGGGCACTGAAGCTTTCTTT,12,few,TRBV20-1,TRBJ1-1,.
CASTLGQGRTQPQHF,TGTGCCAGCACTCTGGGACAGGGGAGGACTCAGCCCCAGCATTTT,15,.,TRBV28,TRBJ1-5,TRBD1
CASSLGGSRLAFF,TGTGCCAGCAGCTTAGGTGGATCTCGGTTGGCGTTCTTC,13,.,TRBV7-9,TRBJ2-1,.
CASSARALANFQETQYF,TGTGCCAGCAGCGCCAGGGCGCTAGCCAATTTCCAAGAGACCCAGTACTTC,17,.,TRBV7-8,TRBJ2-5,.
CASSPRAQLAGVGNEQFF,TGTGCCAGCAGTCCAAGGGCCCAACTAGCGGGAGTCGGGAATGAGCAGTTCTTC,18,.,TRBV2,TRBJ2-1,TRBD2
CASSLGLADIQYF,TGTGCCAGCAGCTTGGGACTAGCAGACATTCAGTACTTC,13,.,TRBV5-4,TRBJ2-4,TRBD2
CASSDAGEGTGELFF,TGTGCCAGCAGTGACGCGGGAGAGGGCACCGGGGAGCTGTTTTTT,15,.,TRBV6-1,TRBJ2-2,TRBD2
CASSETAIYGYTF,TGTGCCAGCAGTGAAACTGCGATCTATGGCTACACCTTC,13,few,TRBV2,TRBJ1-2,.
CASSPTELSYEQYF,TGTGCCAGCAGCCCCACCGAACTCTCCTACGAGCAGTACTTC,14,.,TRBV7-8,TRBJ2-7,.
CASSSESGVSYEQYF,TGTGCCAGCAGCTCAGAGTCGGGGGTATCCTACGAGCAGTACTTC,15,.,TRBV7-2,TRBJ2-7,.
CSAPKTGDQETQYF,TGCAGTGCGCCGAAAACAGGAGACCAAGAGACCCAGTACTTC,14,.,TRBV20-1,TRBJ2-5,.
CASSSTGVSYNEQFF,TGCGCCAGCAGCTCGACAGGGGTATCCTACAATGAGCAGTTCTTC,15,.,TRBV5-1,TRBJ2-1,TRBD1
CASSYTGTGAETQYF,TGTGCCAGCAGTTACACCGGGACAGGGGCAGAGACCCAGTACTTC,15,.,TRBV6-5,TRBJ2-5,TRBD1
CASRPGQGGETQYF,TGTGCCAGCAGACCGGGACAGGGGGGAGAGACCCAGTACTTC,14,.,TRBV7-8,TRBJ2-5,TRBD1
CAIRRDGFQETQYF,TGTGCCATCAGACGGGACGGCTTCCAAGAGACCCAGTACTTC,14,few,TRBV10-3,TRBJ2-5,.
CSALPLGASLNYGYTF,TGCAGTGCTCTCCCTTTGGGGGCCTCTCTTAACTATGGCTACACCTTC,16,.,TRBV20-1,TRBJ1-2,.
CSARPGLAPYNEQFF,TGCAGTGCTAGACCGGGACTAGCCCCCTACAATGAGCAGTTCTTC,15,.,TRBV20-1,TRBJ2-1,TRBD2
CAISETSGSNTGELFF,TGTGCCATCAGTGAGACTAGCGGGTCGAACACCGGGGAGCTGTTTTTT,16,.,TRBV10-3,TRBJ2-2,TRBD2
CASSFRTGVTRTDTQYF,TGTGCCAGCAGCTTCCGGACAGGGGTCACTCGCACAGATACGCAGTATTTT,17,.,TRBV7-9,TRBJ2-3,TRBD1
CATSRGRSNQPQHF,TGTGCCACCAGCAGAGGACGCAGCAATCAGCCCCAGCATTTT,14,.,TRBV15,TRBJ1-5,.
CSARSPWGGYSYGYTF,TGCAGTGCTAGGTCCCCCTGGGGGGGCTATTCCTATGGCTACACCTTC,16,few,TRBV20-1,TRBJ1-2,.
CASTPRGWRSTDTQYF,TGTGCCAGCACCCCGCGGGGATGGCGGAGCACAGATACGCAGTATTTT,16,few,TRBV4-2,TRBJ2-3,.
CSASSGGGTGAVPVDTQYF,TGCAGTGCTAGTAGTGGCGGGGGGACCGGTGCTGTTCCGGTCGATACGCAGTATTTT,19,few,TRBV20-1,TRBJ2-3,TRBD2
CASSSGQRRGVLGYTF,TGTGCCAGCAGTTCGGGACAGAGGAGAGGAGTTCTTGGCTACACCTTC,16,.,TRBV6-5,TRBJ1-2,TRBD1
CASSSLGGPGTDTQYF,TGTGCCAGCAGCTCTTTGGGAGGGCCCGGCACAGATACGCAGTATTTT,16,few,TRBV7-3,TRBJ2-3,TRBD2
CASSRSSPRSEAFF,TGTGCCAGCAGTCGATCCTCGCCCCGCTCCGAAGCTTTCTTT,14,few,TRBV6-1,TRBJ1-1,.
CASSSVAGGGSYEQYF,TGTGCCAGCAGTTCGGTAGCGGGAGGGGGGTCCTACGAGCAGTACTTC,16,.,TRBV28,TRBJ2-7,TRBD2
CSARDSRHTGELFF,TGCAGTGCTAGAGATAGCAGGCACACCGGGGAGCTGTTTTTT,14,few,TRBV20-1,TRBJ2-2,.
CAISDPRGSTEAFF,TGTGCCATCAGTGACCCCAGGGGGAGCACTGAAGCTTTCTTT,14,few,TRBV10-3,TRBJ1-1,TRBD1
CASSQGFLAARGSPDTQYF,TGCGCCAGCAGCCAAGGATTCCTAGCGGCTCGGGGGTCGCCAGATACGCAGTATTTT,19,.,TRBV4-1,TRBJ2-3,TRBD2
CASSLRRTDNQPQHF,TGTGCCAGTAGTCTTCGGAGAACAGACAATCAGCCCCAGCATTTT,15,.,TRBV19,TRBJ1-5,.
CASSTRVRETQYF,TGTGCCAGCAGCACCCGGGTAAGAGAGACCCAGTACTTC,13,.,TRBV7-2,TRBJ2-5,.
CSARDATGKPRDYGYTF,TGCAGTGCTAGAGATGCAACAGGGAAACCTCGGGACTATGGCTACACCTTC,17,.,TRBV20-1,TRBJ1-2,.
CASSRTAENTEAFF,TGTGCCAGCAGCCGGACCGCCGAGAACACTGAAGCTTTCTTT,14,.,TRBV6-4,TRBJ1-1,.